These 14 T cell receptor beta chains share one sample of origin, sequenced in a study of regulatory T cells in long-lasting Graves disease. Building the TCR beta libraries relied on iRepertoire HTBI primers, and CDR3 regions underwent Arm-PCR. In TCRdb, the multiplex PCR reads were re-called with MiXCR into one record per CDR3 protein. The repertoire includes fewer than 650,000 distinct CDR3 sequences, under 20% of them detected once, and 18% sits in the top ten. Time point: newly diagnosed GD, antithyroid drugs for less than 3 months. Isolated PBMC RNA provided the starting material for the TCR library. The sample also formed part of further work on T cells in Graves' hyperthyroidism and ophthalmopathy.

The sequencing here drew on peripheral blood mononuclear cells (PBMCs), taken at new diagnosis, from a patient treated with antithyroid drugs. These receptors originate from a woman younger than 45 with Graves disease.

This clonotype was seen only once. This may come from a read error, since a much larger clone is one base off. For the CDR3, the DNA is TGTGCCAGCAGGGAGGGGGCAACTAATGAAAAACTGTTTTTT. Amino acids: CASREGATNEKLFF. The V and J genes are TRBV27 and TRBJ1-4, with TRBD1 as a possible D gene (6 bases). Trimming took 6 bases from V and 0 from J, leaving 8 bases between them. Germline V gene data show CDR1 as MNHEY and CDR2 as SMNVEV (reference sequence). This CDR3 has 14 residues.

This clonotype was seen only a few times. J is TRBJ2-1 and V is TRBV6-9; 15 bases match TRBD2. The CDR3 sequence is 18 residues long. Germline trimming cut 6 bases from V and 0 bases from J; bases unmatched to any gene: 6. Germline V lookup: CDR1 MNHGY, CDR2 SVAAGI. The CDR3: CASSYGTSGGSSYNEQFF. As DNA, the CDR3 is TGTGCCAGCAGCTATGGGACTAGCGGGGGGAGCTCCTACAATGAGCAGTTCTTC.

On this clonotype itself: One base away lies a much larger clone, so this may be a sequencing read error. Here the CDR3 reads CASSPRPWGRNYGYTF. The DNA of the CDR3 is TGTGCCAGCAGTCCTCGACCCTGGGGGCGTAACTATGGCTACACCTTC. The V gene is TRBV12-3 or TRBV12-4, the J gene TRBJ1-2, with D possibly being TRBD1 (6 bases). Trimming cost V 5 bases and J 1 base, with 17 bases left between them. The CDR3 has 16 amino acids.

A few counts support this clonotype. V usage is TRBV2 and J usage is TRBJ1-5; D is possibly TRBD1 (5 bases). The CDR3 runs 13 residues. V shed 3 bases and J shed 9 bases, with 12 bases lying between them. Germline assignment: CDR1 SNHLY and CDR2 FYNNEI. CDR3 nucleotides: TGTGCCAGCAGTGATAGGGGCCTTTGGCCCCAGCATTTT. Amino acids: CASSDRGLWPQHF.

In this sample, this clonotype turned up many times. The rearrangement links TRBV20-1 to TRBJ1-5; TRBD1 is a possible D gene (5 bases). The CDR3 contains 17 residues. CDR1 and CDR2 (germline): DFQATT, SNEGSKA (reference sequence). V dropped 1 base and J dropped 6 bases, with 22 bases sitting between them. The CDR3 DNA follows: TGCAGTGCTAGAGCCTACGCTAACGGTCGGGGGGGTCAGCCCCAGCATTTT. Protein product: CSARAYANGRGGQPQHF.

The CDR3 region is CASSQSGAWRSPLHF. The CDR3 DNA is TGTGCCAGCAGCCAATCAGGGGCTTGGAGATCACCCCTCCACTTT. The genes are TRBV14 and TRBJ1-6; D possibly corresponds to TRBD1 (6 bases). The CDR3 runs 15 residues. Trimming stripped 2 bases from V and 10 bases from J, with 15 bases between. Germline CDR1 is SGHDN and CDR2 is FVKESK.

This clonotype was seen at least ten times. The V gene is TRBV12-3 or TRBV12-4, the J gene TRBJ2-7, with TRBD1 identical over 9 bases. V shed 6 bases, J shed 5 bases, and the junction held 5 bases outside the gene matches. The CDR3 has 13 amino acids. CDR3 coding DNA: TGTGCCAGCAGCTACGACAGGGGGAACGAGCAGTACTTC. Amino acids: CASSYDRGNEQYF.

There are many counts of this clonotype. DNA for the CDR3: TGTGCCACCAGCAGAGGACCAGGGGCCGACCGCCTGTACAATGAGCAGTTCTTC. Translation: CATSRGPGADRLYNEQFF. The chain links TRBV15 to TRBJ2-1; tentative D call: TRBD1 (6 bases). Germline lookup yields CDR1 LNHNV and CDR2 YYDKDF (reference sequence). The CDR3 is 18 amino acids. Trimming cost V 1 base and J 4 bases, with 20 bases left between them. The whole variable domain, filled in from reference TRBV15 and TRBJ2-1, reads DAMVIQNPRYQVTQFGKPVTLSCSQTLNHNVMYWYQQKSSQAPKLLFHYYDKDFNNEADTPDNFQSRRPNTSFCFLDIRSPGLGDTAMYLCATSRGPGADRLYNEQFFGPGTRLTVL.

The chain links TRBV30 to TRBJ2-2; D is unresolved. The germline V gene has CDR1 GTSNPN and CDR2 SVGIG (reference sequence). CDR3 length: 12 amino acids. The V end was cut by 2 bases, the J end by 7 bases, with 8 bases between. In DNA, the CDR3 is TGTGCCTGGAGTCGGCAGTTCGGGGAGCTGTTTTTT. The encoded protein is CAWSRQFGELFF.

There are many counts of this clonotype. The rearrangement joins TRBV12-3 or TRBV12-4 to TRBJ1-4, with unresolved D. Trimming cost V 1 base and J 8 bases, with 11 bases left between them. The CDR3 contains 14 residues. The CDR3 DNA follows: TGTGCCAGCAGTTTAGGGCGAGGATACGAAAAACTGTTTTTT. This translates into CASSLGRGYEKLFF.

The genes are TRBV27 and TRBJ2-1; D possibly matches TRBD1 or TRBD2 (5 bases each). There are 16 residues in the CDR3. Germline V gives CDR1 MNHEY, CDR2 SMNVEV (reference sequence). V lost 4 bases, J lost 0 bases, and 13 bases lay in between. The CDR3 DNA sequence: TGTGCCAGCAGTTCGGTTTCAGGGAGCTCCTACAATGAGCAGTTCTTC. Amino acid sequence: CASSSVSGSSYNEQFF.

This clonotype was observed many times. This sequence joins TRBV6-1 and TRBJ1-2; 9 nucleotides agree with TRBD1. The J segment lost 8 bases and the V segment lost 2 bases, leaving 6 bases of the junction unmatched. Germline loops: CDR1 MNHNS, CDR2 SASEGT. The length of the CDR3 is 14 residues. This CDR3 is CASSELGQGAGYTF. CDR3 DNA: TGTGCCAGCAGTGAACTGGGACAGGGAGCCGGCTACACCTTC.

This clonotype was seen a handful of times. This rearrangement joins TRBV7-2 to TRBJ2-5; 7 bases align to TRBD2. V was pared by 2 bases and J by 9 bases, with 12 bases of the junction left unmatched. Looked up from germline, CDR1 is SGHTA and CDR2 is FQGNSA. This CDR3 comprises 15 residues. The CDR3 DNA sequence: TGTGCCAGCAGCTTAACGGCGGGAGATTATACGGCCCAGTACTTC. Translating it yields CASSLTAGDYTAQYF.

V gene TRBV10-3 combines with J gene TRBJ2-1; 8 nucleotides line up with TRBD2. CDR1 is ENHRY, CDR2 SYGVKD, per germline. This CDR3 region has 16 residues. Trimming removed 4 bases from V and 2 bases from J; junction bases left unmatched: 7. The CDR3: CAISAPGLGAYNEQFF. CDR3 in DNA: TGTGCCATCAGTGCGCCGGGACTAGGAGCCTACAATGAGCAGTTCTTC.